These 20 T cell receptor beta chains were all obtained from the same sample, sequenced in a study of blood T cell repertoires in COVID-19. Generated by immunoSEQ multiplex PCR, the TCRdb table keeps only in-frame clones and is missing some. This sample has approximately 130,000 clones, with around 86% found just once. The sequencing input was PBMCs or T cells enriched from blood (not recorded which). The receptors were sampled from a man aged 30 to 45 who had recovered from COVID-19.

This CDR3 is CASGPTGGEETQYF. DNA for the CDR3: TGTGCCAGTGGACCGACAGGGGGCGAGGAGACCCAGTACTTC. The rearrangement links TRBV19 to TRBJ2-5; TRBD1 agrees at 10 bases. This CDR3 is 14 amino acids long. The V and J ends lost 8 bases and 5 bases, in that order; junction bases with no gene match: 8. The V gene's germline CDR1 is LNHDA and CDR2 SQIVND (reference sequence).

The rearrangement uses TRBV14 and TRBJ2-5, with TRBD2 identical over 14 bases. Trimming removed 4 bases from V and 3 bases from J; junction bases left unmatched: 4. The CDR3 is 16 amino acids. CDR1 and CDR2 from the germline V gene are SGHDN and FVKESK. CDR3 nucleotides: TGTGCCAGCAGCCCCTTGACTAGCGGGAGGGAAGAGACCCAGTACTTC. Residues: CASSPLTSGREETQYF.

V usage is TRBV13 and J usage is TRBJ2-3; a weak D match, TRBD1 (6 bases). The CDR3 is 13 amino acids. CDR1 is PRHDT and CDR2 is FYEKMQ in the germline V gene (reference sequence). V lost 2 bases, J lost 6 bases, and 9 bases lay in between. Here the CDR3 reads CASSLSGADTQYF. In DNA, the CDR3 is TGTGCCAGCAGCTTATCAGGGGCGGATACGCAGTATTTT.

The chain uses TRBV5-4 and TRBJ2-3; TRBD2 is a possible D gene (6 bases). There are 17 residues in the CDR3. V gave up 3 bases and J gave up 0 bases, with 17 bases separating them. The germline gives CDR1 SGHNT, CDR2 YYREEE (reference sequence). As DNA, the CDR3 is TGTGCCAGCAGCTGGGGACTGGGGGGTACTAGCACAGATACGCAGTATTTT. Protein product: CASSWGLGGTSTDTQYF.

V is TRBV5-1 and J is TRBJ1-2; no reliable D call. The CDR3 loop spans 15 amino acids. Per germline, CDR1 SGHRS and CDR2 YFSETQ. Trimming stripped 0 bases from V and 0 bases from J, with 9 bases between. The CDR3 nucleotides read TGCGCCAGCAGCTTGGGGGCTGTGGCTAACTATGGCTACACCTTC. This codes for CASSLGAVANYGYTF.

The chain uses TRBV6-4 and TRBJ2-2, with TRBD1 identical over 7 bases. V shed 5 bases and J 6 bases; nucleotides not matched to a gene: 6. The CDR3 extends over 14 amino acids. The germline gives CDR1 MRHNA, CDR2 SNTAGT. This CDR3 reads CASSSTGLAGELFF. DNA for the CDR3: TGTGCCAGCAGTTCGACAGGGTTGGCCGGGGAGCTGTTTTTT.

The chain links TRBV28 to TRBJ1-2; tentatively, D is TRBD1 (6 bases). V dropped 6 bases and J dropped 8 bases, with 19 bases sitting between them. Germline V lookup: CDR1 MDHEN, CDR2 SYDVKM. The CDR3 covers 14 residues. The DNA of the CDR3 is TGTGCCAGCAGCACAGGGAAACATCCTAACGGCTACACCTTC. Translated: CASSTGKHPNGYTF.

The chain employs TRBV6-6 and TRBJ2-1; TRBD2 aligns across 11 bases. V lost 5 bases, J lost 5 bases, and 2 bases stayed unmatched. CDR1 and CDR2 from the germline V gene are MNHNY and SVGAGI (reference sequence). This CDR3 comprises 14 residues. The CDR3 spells CASSISGGDNEQFF. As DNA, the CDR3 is TGTGCCAGCAGTATTAGCGGGGGGGACAATGAGCAGTTCTTC.

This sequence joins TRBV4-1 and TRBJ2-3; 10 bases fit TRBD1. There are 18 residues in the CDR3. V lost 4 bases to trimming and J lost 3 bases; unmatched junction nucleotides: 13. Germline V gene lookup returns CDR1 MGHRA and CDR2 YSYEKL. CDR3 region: CASSLRPVGDRGTDTQYF. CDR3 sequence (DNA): TGCGCCAGCAGCCTTAGGCCCGTAGGGGACAGGGGAACAGATACGCAGTATTTT.

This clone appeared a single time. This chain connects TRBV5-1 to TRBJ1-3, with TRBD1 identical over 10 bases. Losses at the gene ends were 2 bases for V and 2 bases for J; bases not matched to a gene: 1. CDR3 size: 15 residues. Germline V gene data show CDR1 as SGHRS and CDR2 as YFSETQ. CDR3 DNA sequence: TGCGCCAGCAGCTTCGACAGGGGGCCTGGAAACACCATATATTTT. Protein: CASSFDRGPGNTIYF.

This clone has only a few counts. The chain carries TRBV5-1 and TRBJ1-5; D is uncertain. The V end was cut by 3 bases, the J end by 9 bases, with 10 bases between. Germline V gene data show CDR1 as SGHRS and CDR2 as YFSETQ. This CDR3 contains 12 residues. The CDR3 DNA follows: TGCGCCAGCAGCTCGGAGGGCAGGCCCCAGCATTTT. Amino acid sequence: CASSSEGRPQHF.

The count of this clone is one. CDR3 sequence reads: CASRGRIGNQPQHF. In DNA, the CDR3 is TGTGCCAGCAGGGGGAGGATTGGGAATCAGCCCCAGCATTTT. J is TRBJ1-5 and V is TRBV2; no firm D call. Germline values: CDR1 SNHLY, CDR2 FYNNEI. CDR3 size: 14 residues. V was pared by 6 bases and J by 4 bases, with 13 bases between.

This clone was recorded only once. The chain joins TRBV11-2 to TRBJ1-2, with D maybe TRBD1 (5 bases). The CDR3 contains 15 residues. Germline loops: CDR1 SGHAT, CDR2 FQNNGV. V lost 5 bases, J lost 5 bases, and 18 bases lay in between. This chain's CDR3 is CASSRVDGGVYGYTF. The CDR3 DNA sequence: TGTGCCAGCAGCCGCGTCGACGGAGGGGTATATGGCTACACCTTC.

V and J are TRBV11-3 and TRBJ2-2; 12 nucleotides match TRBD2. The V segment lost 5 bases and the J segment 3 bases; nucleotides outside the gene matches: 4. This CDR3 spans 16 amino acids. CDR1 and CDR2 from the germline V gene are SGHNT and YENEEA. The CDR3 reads CASSPGLAGYTGELFF. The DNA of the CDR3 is TGTGCCAGCAGCCCCGGACTAGCGGGGTACACCGGGGAGCTGTTTTTT.

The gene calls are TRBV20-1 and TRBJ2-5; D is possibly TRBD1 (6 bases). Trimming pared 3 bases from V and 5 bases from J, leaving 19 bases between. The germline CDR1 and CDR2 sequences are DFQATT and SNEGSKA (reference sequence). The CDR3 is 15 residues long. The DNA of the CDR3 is TGCAGTGCTAGTATCCACCGTCAGGGGTTGGAGACCCAGTACTTC. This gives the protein CSASIHRQGLETQYF.

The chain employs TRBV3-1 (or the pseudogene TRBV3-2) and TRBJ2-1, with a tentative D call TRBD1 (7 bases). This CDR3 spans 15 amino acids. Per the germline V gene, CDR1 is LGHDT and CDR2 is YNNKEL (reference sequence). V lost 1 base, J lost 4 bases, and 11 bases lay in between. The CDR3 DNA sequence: TGTGCCAGCAGCCAAGGGCAGGGGGGATACAATGAGCAGTTCTTC. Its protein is CASSQGQGGYNEQFF.

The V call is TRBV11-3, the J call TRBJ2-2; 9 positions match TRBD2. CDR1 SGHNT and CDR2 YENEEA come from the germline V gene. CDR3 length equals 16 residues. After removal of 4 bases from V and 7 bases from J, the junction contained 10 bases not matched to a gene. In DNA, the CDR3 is TGTGCCAGCAGCTCGAGCGGGGGGACCCAAGTCGGGGAGCTGTTTTTT. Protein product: CASSSSGGTQVGELFF.

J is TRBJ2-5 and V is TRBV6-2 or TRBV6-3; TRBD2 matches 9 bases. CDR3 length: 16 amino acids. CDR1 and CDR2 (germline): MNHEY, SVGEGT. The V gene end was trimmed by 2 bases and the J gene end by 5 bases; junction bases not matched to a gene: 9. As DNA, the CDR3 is TGTGCCAGCAGTTACAAGGCGGGGGGGCGAACGGAGACCCAGTACTTC. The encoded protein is CASSYKAGGRTETQYF.

This CDR3 is CASSWTGLGTEAFF. Here the CDR3 DNA reads TGCGCCAGCAGCTGGACAGGGTTAGGCACTGAAGCTTTCTTT. The rearrangement links TRBV5-1 to TRBJ1-1; TRBD1 agrees at 8 bases. V gave up 3 bases and J gave up 4 bases; unmatched junction bases: 5. The CDR3 contains 14 residues. The germline gives CDR1 SGHRS, CDR2 YFSETQ.

The CDR3 loop reads CASSNGETQYF. The CDR3, as DNA: TGTGCCAGCAGCAACGGGGAGACCCAGTACTTC. The chain employs TRBV11-2 and TRBJ2-5; D gene unclear. Deletions cut 5 bases from V and 5 bases from J, with 6 bases between. Germline V gene sequence: CDR1 SGHAT, CDR2 FQNNGV. The length of the CDR3 is 11 residues. Using reference TRBV11-2 and TRBJ2-5 for the parts outside the CDR3, the full variable domain is EAGVAQSPRYKIIEKRQSVAFWCNPISGHATLYWYQQILGQGPKLLIQFQNNGVVDDSQLPKDRFSAERLKGVDSTLKIQPAKLEDSAVYLCASSNGETQYFGPGTRLLVL.